Below are 27 T cell receptor beta chains sequenced from a single sample in a study of T cells in Graves' hyperthyroidism and ophthalmopathy (dated 2019 in TCRdb). Library creation used multiplex PCR. The instrument was an Illumina HiSeq 2000. The TCR beta CDR3 regions were amplified from RNA transcripts. A first-round RT-PCR of the TCR CDR3 used the HTBI primer set with the Qiagen OneStep RT-PCR kit. TCRdb trimmed the raw reads at Q25, called clones with MiXCR and kept productive beta chains. Merged by CDR3 protein, the rows form single entries marked with the most common genes and DNA. The table for this sample lists some 460,000 distinct CDR3 sequences; 15% to 19% of them were counted only once. Jointly, the top ten make up about 14% of the sample. The sample was blood. These receptors came from a woman younger than 30 with Graves' hyperthyroidism.

This clonotype was observed a handful of times. A much larger clone sits a single nucleotide away, making a read error possible. The V call is TRBV7-2, the J call TRBJ1-1; a possible D gene is TRBD1 (6 bases). The germline V gene has CDR1 SGHTA and CDR2 FQGNSA. This CDR3 has 14 amino acids. The CDR3 here is CACSLIQGGAKAFF. Written as DNA, the CDR3 is TGTGCCTGCAGCTTGATACAGGGTGGTGCCAAAGCTTTCTTT.

This clonotype was seen ten or more times. The chain has TRBV27 and TRBJ1-5; D may be TRBD1 (5 bases). Trimming cost V 6 bases and J 0 bases, with 9 bases left between them. From germline, CDR1 is MNHEY and CDR2 SMNVEV (reference sequence). This CDR3 is built from 14 residues. The CDR3: CASRPGLSNQPQHF. The CDR3 bases are TGTGCCAGCAGACCGGGGCTTAGCAATCAGCCCCAGCATTTT.

Ten or more counts support this clonotype. This sequence joins TRBV18 and TRBJ2-5; TRBD1 matches 9 bases. Germline V gene sequence: CDR1 KGHSH, CDR2 LQKENI. V gave up 5 bases and J gave up 7 bases; unmatched junction bases: 11. This CDR3 is 15 amino acids long. CDR3 in amino acids: CASSTGQGFGWTQYF. The CDR3 coding sequence is TGTGCCAGCTCAACGGGACAGGGATTTGGTTGGACCCAGTACTTC.

CDR3 nucleotide sequence: TGCAGTGCTAGCTTCGGACTAGCGGGGGGGACCTACAATGAGCAGTTCTTC. Its translation is CSASFGLAGGTYNEQFF. The gene calls are TRBV20-1 and TRBJ2-1; 15 bases match TRBD2. Germline V gene sequence: CDR1 DFQATT, CDR2 SNEGSKA (reference sequence). V lost 3 bases to trimming and J lost 2 bases; unmatched junction nucleotides: 5. The CDR3 covers 17 residues.

This clonotype was detected a few times. V is TRBV19 and J is TRBJ2-7; 7 nucleotides agree with TRBD1. CDR3 size: 14 residues. V shed 7 bases, J shed 3 bases, and the junction held 9 bases outside the gene matches. The germline CDR1 and CDR2 sequences are LNHDA and SQIVND (reference sequence). CDR3 sequence (DNA): TGTGCCAGTAAACGGACAGGAGAATTCTACGAGCAGTACTTC. Its protein product is CASKRTGEFYEQYF.

This clonotype has ten or more counts. The rearrangement joins TRBV5-1 to TRBJ2-3; TRBD2 matches at 9 bases. This CDR3 is built from 15 residues. V lost 7 bases and J lost 4; bases outside the gene matches: 10. Germline CDR1 is SGHRS and CDR2 is YFSETQ. CDR3 loop: CASQYSGSEPDTQYF. CDR3 bases: TGCGCCAGCCAATATAGCGGGAGCGAACCAGATACGCAGTATTTT.

This clonotype was seen ten or more times. The gene calls are TRBV3-1 and TRBJ1-2; no clear D gene. Germline V gene data show CDR1 as LGHDT and CDR2 as YNNKEL (reference sequence). The CDR3 runs 14 residues. The ends were cut back, 3 bases at V and 3 bases at J, with 11 bases in the middle. The CDR3 reads CASSQWGFDYGYTF. Here the CDR3 DNA reads TGTGCCAGCAGCCAGTGGGGTTTTGACTATGGCTACACCTTC.

This clonotype was counted ten times or more. This rearrangement joins TRBV7-2 to TRBJ2-3; D remains ambiguous. The germline CDR1 and CDR2 sequences are SGHTA and FQGNSA. V dropped 1 base and J dropped 6 bases, with 5 bases sitting between them. The CDR3 is 12 amino acids. The CDR3 DNA is TGTGCCAGCAGCTTAGTCGAGGATACGCAGTATTTT. Its protein is CASSLVEDTQYF.

This clonotype was recorded a few times. The J gene is TRBJ2-7, the V gene TRBV12-3 or TRBV12-4; D not certain. CDR3 length equals 13 residues. V was trimmed by 5 bases and J by 5 bases, leaving 13 bases between them. CDR3 DNA sequence: TGTGCCAGCAGTCCGACTCAGAGGAACGAGCAGTACTTC. Protein: CASSPTQRNEQYF.

This clonotype has ten or more counts. DNA for the CDR3: TGTGCCAGCAGTAGAGACTACATAGAAGAGACCCAGTACTTC. This sequence encodes CASSRDYIEETQYF. J is TRBJ2-5 and V is TRBV11-1, with a possible D match to TRBD2 (5 bases). Germline assignment: CDR1 SGHAT and CDR2 FQDESV (reference sequence). V lost 6 bases and J 3 bases, leaving 14 bases between the germline ends. This CDR3 has 14 residues.

V is TRBV4-3 and J is TRBJ2-2; D is perhaps TRBD1 or TRBD2 (6 bases each). V lost 1 base, J lost 6 bases, and 15 bases lay in between. Germline values: CDR1 LGHNA, CDR2 YSLEER. The CDR3 runs to 16 residues. CDR3 sequence (DNA): TGCGCCAGCAGCCAAGTCCTCGGGGGCCTTCCCGGGGAGCTGTTTTTT. It specifies CASSQVLGGLPGELFF.

This clonotype was seen more than once but under ten times. The chain joins TRBV4-1 to TRBJ2-3; the match to TRBD2 covers 8 bases. The V and J ends lost 1 base and 2 bases, in that order; junction bases with no gene match: 5. Germline V gene lookup returns CDR1 MGHRA and CDR2 YSYEKL. This CDR3 has 16 amino acids. The CDR3 protein is CASSQGLAIYTDTQYF. In nucleotides, the CDR3 is TGCGCCAGCAGCCAAGGACTAGCGATCTACACAGATACGCAGTATTTT.

This clonotype was observed a handful of times. The gene calls are TRBV4-3 and TRBJ2-4; D possibly corresponds to TRBD1 (7 bases). V gave up 5 bases and J gave up 8 bases, with 16 bases separating them. The CDR3 is 14 amino acids. The V gene's germline CDR1 is LGHNA and CDR2 YSLEER. CDR3 sequence reads: CASSIRPRGDIQYF. CDR3 DNA sequence: TGCGCCAGCAGCATCCGACCCAGGGGGGACATTCAGTACTTC.

This clonotype has at least ten counts. J is TRBJ2-7 and V is TRBV20-1; D uncertain. There are 14 residues in the CDR3. V lost 0 bases and J 1 base, leaving 10 bases between the germline ends. Germline V gene lookup returns CDR1 DFQATT and CDR2 SNEGSKA (reference sequence). As DNA, the CDR3 is TGCAGTGCTAGAGATTTAGGCAATTCCTACGAGCAGTACTTC. Its protein is CSARDLGNSYEQYF.

This clonotype occurred many times. V and J are TRBV2 and TRBJ1-4; D uncertain. The CDR3 extends over 15 amino acids. Germline V gene data show CDR1 as SNHLY and CDR2 as FYNNEI. V was cut by 8 bases and J by 0 bases, with 13 bases left in between. CDR3: CASLSWTATNEKLFF. DNA for the CDR3: TGTGCCAGCCTATCATGGACCGCAACTAATGAAAAACTGTTTTTT.

J is TRBJ2-3 and V is TRBV6-1; a weak D match, TRBD1 (6 bases). Trimming pared 5 bases from V and 0 bases from J, leaving 9 bases between. There are 14 residues in the CDR3. Germline CDR1 reads MNHNS; CDR2 reads SASEGT. CDR3 DNA sequence: TGTGCCAGCAGTAACAGGGCCAGCACAGATACGCAGTATTTT. Its protein product is CASSNRASTDTQYF.

This clonotype was found many times. The chain has TRBV6-1 and TRBJ2-5, with TRBD1 matching over 11 bases. The junction had 4 bases not matched to a gene; V was cut back by 4 bases and J by 3 bases. Germline CDR1 reads MNHNS; CDR2 reads SASEGT. The CDR3 covers 15 residues. The CDR3 loop is CASSGTGGTEETQYF. The CDR3 DNA is TGTGCCAGCAGTGGGACAGGGGGCACGGAAGAGACCCAGTACTTC.

This clonotype was counted between two and nine times. A read error may explain this, as a much larger clone is one base away. The V and J genes are TRBV7-2 and TRBJ2-7; D uncertain. The CDR3 contains 18 residues. V dropped 1 base and J dropped 0 bases, with 19 bases sitting between them. Germline CDR1 reads SGHTA; CDR2 reads FQGNSA. CDR3 region: CASSLVGMGQVGSYEQYF. CDR3 coding DNA: TGTGCCAGCAGCTTAGTAGGGATGGGCCAGGTTGGCTCCTACGAGCAGTACTTC.

The chain joins TRBV6-1 to TRBJ2-3; 10 bases are shared with TRBD2. Trimming cost V 5 bases and J 1 base; bases outside gene matches: 3. Germline CDR1 MNHNS, CDR2 SASEGT. This CDR3 has 15 residues. As DNA, the CDR3 is TGTGCCAGCAGTCATGGACTAGCGGGCACAGATACGCAGTATTTT. It yields the protein CASSHGLAGTDTQYF.

This sequence joins TRBV9 and TRBJ2-1, with D possibly matching TRBD1 (5 bases). The germline gives CDR1 SGDLS, CDR2 YYNGEE. This CDR3 is 13 amino acids long. V lost 0 bases and J lost 9, with 10 bases in between. The DNA of the CDR3 is TGTGCCAGCAGCGTAGATGGGGCTGGTGAGCAGTTCTTC. It encodes CASSVDGAGEQFF.

The J gene is TRBJ2-7, the V gene TRBV12-3 or TRBV12-4; D might be TRBD1 (6 bases). Trimming removed 0 bases from V and 0 bases from J, with 12 bases in between. This CDR3 region has 16 residues. The CDR3 bases are TGTGCCAGCAGTTTAGCGATGGGGGCTCCCTCCTACGAGCAGTACTTC. Residues: CASSLAMGAPSYEQYF.

This clonotype was seen only a few times. V is TRBV10-3 and J is TRBJ1-1; D is ambiguous. CDR1 is ENHRY, CDR2 SYGVKD, per germline. The CDR3 sequence is 11 residues long. V was shortened by 6 bases and J by 2 bases, with 4 bases between the two germline ends. The CDR3 sequence: CAIRDNTEAFF. In DNA form, the CDR3 reads TGTGCCATCAGGGATAACACTGAAGCTTTCTTT.

CDR3 in amino acids: CASSFHSRTPSTDTQYF. Written as DNA, the CDR3 is TGTGCCAGCAGTTTTCATTCAAGGACGCCCAGCACAGATACGCAGTATTTT. The chain is built from TRBV2 and TRBJ2-3, with no clear D. The CDR3 is 17 amino acids. Germline assignment: CDR1 SNHLY and CDR2 FYNNEI. Trimming cost V 5 bases and J 0 bases, with 18 bases left between them.

The CDR3 sequence is CASIPHSGANTGEGLGYGYTF. CDR3 DNA: TGTGCCAGCATACCCCATAGCGGGGCAAACACCGGGGAGGGTTTAGGGTATGGCTACACCTTC. The chain couples TRBV6-1 to TRBJ1-2, with TRBD1 as a possible D gene (5 bases). This CDR3 is 21 amino acids long. Germline-derived CDR1 and CDR2 are MNHNS and SASEGT. V lost 7 bases, J lost 5 bases, and 38 bases lay in between.

The V and J genes are TRBV2 and TRBJ2-3, with D tentatively TRBD2 (6 bases). Trimming removed 6 bases from V and 6 bases from J, with 10 bases in between. This CDR3 has 12 residues. In germline, CDR1 is SNHLY, CDR2 FYNNEI. CDR3 loop: CASSGGMDTQYF. DNA of the CDR3: TGTGCCAGCAGCGGGGGAATGGATACGCAGTATTTT.

The V and J genes are TRBV20-1 and TRBJ1-3; D gene uncertain. V lost 3 bases, J lost 2 bases, and 8 bases lay in between. This CDR3 has 13 residues. Germline-derived CDR1 and CDR2 are DFQATT and SNEGSKA (reference sequence). The CDR3 spells CSASAGTGNTIYF. CDR3 coding DNA: TGCAGTGCTAGTGCGGGAACTGGAAACACCATATATTTT.

This clonotype appeared a few times. The chain couples TRBV6-1 to TRBJ2-1, with TRBD2 as a possible D gene (6 bases). CDR1 MNHNS and CDR2 SASEGT come from the germline V gene. The length of the CDR3 is 15 residues. Trimming stripped 6 bases from V and 3 bases from J, with 15 bases between. CDR3 loop: CASRMLLGSYNEQFF. The CDR3 DNA reads TGTGCCAGCAGAATGCTTCTCGGGAGCTACAATGAGCAGTTCTTC.